The following is a TCR beta chain sequence with its context. A read error may explain this, as a much larger clone is one base away. The record originates from a study of kidney transplant recipient with SARS-CoV-2 infection. One entry per CDR3 protein results from TCRdb running MiXCR on the reads. The sample yields fewer than 250,000 distinct CDR3 sequences, around 26% seen once. This specimen consisted of a blood sample, obtained at baseline and on day 111 from a kidney transplant recipient. The sequence was collected from a male patient in his thirties who had COVID-19 and was a kidney transplant recipient. T cells may partly derive from the graft donor.

Written as DNA, the CDR3 is TGTGCCAGCAGTCGTATTGGACGCTCTAGAAAGACCTATGACTACACCTTC. Its protein is CASSRIGRSRKTYDYTF. The chain joins TRBV6-8 to TRBJ1-2; D uncertain. This CDR3 contains 17 residues. Germline CDR1 reads MNHGY; CDR2 reads SAAAGT.